In this sample, the clone carrying this TCR beta chain turned up once. The antigen is undetermined. The data were obtained in a study of identifying expanded T cells in peripheral blood. Findings and caveats of the study: About 1.2 clones differed between technical replicates, versus around 15 and 19 over time.

The V gene end was trimmed by 8 bases and the J gene end by 3 bases; junction bases not matched to a gene: 0. In germline, CDR1 is SNHLY, CDR2 FYNNEI. The CDR3 extends over 11 amino acids. During the collection period, no donor immune events like infections were recorded. The data were produced by immunoSEQ multiplex PCR, yet TCRdb's version contains in-frame clones alone and is incomplete. The repertoire holds some 100,000 clones, with 88% as singletons. The receptor's source is a person aged 18 to 70 in good health. The chain carries TRBV2 and TRBJ2-7; 8 bases are shared with TRBD1. The sequencing sample was made of blood. The CDR3 DNA reads as TGTGCCAGCGGACAGGGCTACGAGCAGTACTTC. Encoded protein: CASGQGYEQYF.